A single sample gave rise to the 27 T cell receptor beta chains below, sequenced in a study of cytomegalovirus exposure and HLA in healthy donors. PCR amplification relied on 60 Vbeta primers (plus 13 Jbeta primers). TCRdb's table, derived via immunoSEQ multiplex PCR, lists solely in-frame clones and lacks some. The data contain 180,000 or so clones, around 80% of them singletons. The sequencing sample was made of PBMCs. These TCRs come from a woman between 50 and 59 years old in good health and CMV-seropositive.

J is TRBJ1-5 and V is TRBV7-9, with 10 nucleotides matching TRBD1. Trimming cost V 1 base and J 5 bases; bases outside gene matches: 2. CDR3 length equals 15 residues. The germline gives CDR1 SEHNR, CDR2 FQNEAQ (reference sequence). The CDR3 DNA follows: TGTGCCAGCAGCTTAGGACAGGGGGCCTATCAGCCCCAGCATTTT. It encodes CASSLGQGAYQPQHF.

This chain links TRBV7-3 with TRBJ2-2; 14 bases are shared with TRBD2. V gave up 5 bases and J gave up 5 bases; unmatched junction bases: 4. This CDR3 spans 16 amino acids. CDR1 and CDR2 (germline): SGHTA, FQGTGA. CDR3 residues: CASSAGLAGVTGELFF. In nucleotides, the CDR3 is TGTGCCAGCAGCGCGGGACTAGCGGGGGTGACCGGGGAGCTGTTTTTT.

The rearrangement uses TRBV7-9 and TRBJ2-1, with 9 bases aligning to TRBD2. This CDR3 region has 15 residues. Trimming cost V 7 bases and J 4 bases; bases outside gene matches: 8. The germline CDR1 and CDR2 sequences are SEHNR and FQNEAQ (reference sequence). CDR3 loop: CASNAGGRAYNEQFF. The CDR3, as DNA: TGTGCCAGCAACGCGGGGGGGAGGGCGTACAATGAGCAGTTCTTC.

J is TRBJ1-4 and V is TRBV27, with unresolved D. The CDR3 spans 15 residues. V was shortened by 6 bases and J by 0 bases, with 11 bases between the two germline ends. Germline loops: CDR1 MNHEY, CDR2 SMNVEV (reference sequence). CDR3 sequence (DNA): TGTGCCAGCAGCGTAGAGTTTTCAACTAATGAAAAACTGTTTTTT. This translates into CASSVEFSTNEKLFF.

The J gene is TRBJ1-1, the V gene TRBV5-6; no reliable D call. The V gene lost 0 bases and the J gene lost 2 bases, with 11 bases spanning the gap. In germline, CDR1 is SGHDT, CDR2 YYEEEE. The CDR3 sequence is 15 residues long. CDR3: CASSLGPGINTEAFF. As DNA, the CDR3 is TGTGCCAGCAGCTTGGGTCCCGGGATTAACACTGAAGCTTTCTTT.

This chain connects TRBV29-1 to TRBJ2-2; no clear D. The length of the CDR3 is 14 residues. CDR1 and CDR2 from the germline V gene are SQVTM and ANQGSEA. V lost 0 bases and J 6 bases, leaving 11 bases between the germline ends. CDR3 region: CSVEEGRSAGELFF. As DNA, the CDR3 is TGCAGCGTTGAAGAGGGCAGGTCAGCCGGGGAGCTGTTTTTT.

The CDR3 nucleotides are TGTGCCAGTAGTATCAATCAGGGTTCGCCTACTTATGGCTACACCTTC. Its protein product is CASSINQGSPTYGYTF. J is TRBJ1-2 and V is TRBV19; tentatively, D is TRBD1 (5 bases). The ends were cut back, 3 bases at V and 5 bases at J, with 19 bases in the middle. The germline CDR1 and CDR2 sequences are LNHDA and SQIVND (reference sequence). The CDR3 is 16 residues long.

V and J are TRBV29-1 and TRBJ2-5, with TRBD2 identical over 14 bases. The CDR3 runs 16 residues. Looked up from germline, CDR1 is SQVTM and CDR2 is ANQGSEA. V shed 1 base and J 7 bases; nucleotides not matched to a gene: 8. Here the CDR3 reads CSVEGRLAGGGRTQYF. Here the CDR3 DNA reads TGCAGCGTTGAAGGTCGACTAGCGGGAGGGGGCCGGACCCAGTACTTC.

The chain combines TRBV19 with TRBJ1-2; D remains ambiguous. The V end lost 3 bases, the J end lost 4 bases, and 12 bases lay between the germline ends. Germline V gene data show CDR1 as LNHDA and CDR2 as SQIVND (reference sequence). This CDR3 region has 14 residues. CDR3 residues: CASSMGGSGYGYTF. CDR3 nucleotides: TGTGCCAGTAGTATGGGAGGGAGTGGCTATGGCTACACCTTC.

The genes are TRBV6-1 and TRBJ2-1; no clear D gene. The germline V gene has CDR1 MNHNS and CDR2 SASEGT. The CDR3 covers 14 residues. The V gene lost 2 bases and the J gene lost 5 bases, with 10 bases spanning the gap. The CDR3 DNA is TGTGCCAGCAGTGAATGGGCAGGTAACAATGAGCAGTTCTTC. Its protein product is CASSEWAGNNEQFF.

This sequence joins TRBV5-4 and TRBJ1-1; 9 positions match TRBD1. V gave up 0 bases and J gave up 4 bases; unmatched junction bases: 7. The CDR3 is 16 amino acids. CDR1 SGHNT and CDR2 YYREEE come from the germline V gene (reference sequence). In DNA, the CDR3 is TGTGCCAGCAGCTTGGAACAGGGGGCTGATATCACTGAAGCTTTCTTT. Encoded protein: CASSLEQGADITEAFF.

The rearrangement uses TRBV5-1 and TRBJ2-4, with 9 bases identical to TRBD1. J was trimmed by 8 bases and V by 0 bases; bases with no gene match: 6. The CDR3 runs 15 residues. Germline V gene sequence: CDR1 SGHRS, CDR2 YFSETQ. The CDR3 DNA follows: TGCGCCAGCAGCTTGGGGGACAGGGTTCGCGACATTCAGTACTTC. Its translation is CASSLGDRVRDIQYF.

The CDR3 DNA sequence: TGTGCCAGCAGCTCGTACTCTGAAAAACTGTTTTTT. It yields the protein CASSSYSEKLFF. This chain connects TRBV7-6 to TRBJ1-4; D gene unclear. Germline CDR1 is SGHVS and CDR2 is FNYEAQ. Trimming removed 4 bases from V and 7 bases from J, with 7 bases in between. CDR3 length: 12 residues. The full variable domain, in which reference TRBV7-6 and TRBJ1-4 provide the parts outside the CDR3, is GAGVSQSPRYKVTKRGQDVALRCDPISGHVSLYWYRQALGQGPEFLTYFNYEAQQDKSGLPNDRFSAERPEGSISTLTIQRTEQRDSAMYRCASSSYSEKLFFGSGTQLSVL.

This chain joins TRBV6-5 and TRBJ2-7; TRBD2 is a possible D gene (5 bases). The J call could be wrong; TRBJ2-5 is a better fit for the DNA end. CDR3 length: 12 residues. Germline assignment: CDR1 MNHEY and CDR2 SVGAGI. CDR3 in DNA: TGTGCCAGCAGCAGGACTCCAGAGACCCAGTACTTC. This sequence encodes CASSRTPETQYF.

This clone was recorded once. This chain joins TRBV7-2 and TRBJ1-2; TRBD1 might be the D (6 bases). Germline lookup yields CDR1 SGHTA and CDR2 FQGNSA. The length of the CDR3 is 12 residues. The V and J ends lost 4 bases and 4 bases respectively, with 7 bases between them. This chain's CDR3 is CASSSGAYGYTF. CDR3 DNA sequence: TGTGCCAGCAGCTCAGGGGCCTATGGCTACACCTTC.

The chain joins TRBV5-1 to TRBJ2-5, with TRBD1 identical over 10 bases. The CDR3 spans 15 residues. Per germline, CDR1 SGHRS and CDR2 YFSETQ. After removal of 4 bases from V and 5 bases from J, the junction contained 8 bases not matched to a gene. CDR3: CASSRGQGRGETQYF. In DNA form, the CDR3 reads TGCGCCAGCAGCAGGGGACAGGGGCGTGGGGAGACCCAGTACTTC.

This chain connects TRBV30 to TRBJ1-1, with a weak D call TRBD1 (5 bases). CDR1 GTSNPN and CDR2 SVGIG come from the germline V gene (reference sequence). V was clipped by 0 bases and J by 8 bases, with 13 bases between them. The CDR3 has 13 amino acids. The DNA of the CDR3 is TGTGCCTGGAGTGTACAGGTTTCCAGGGAAGCTTTCTTT. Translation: CAWSVQVSREAFF.

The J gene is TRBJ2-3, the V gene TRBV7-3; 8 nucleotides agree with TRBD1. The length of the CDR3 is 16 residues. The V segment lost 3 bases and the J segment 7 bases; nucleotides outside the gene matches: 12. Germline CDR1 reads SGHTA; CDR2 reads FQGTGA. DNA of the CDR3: TGTGCCAGCAGCTTTGCAGGGGGCACCAATTGGAATACGCAGTATTTT. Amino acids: CASSFAGGTNWNTQYF.

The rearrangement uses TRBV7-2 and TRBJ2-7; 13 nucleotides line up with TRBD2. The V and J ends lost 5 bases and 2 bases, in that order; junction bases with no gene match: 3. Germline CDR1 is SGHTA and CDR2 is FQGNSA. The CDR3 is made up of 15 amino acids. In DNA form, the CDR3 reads TGTGCCAGCAGCAGCGGACTAGCGGGAGCCTACGAGCAGTACTTC. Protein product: CASSSGLAGAYEQYF.

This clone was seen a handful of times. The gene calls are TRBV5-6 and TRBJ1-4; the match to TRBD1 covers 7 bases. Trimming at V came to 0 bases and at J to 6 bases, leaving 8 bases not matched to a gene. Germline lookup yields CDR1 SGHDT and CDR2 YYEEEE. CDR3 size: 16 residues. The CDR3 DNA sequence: TGTGCCAGCAGCTTGGCCCAGACAGGGACATATGAAAAACTGTTTTTT. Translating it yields CASSLAQTGTYEKLFF.

The CDR3 sequence is CASRQGLIYGYTF. CDR3 sequence (DNA): TGTGCCAGCAGACAAGGACTGATCTATGGCTACACCTTC. The V call is TRBV6-5, the J call TRBJ1-2; D is uncertain. Trimming pared 6 bases from V and 4 bases from J, leaving 12 bases between. Germline CDR1 and CDR2: MNHEY and SVGAGI. The CDR3 runs to 13 residues.

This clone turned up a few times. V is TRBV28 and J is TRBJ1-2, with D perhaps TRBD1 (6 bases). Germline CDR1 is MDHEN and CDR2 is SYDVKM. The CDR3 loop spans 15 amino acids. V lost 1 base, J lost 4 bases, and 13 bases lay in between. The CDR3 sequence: CASSLSGGTPYGYTF. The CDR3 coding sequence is TGTGCCAGCAGTTTATCAGGTGGGACACCCTATGGCTACACCTTC.

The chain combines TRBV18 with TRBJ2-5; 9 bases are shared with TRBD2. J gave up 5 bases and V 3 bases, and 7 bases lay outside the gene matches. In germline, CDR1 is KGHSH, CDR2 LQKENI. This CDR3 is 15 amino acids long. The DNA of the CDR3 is TGTGCCAGCTCACCGCCCGGGACTAGCAGGGAGACCCAGTACTTC. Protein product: CASSPPGTSRETQYF. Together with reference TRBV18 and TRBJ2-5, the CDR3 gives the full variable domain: NAGVMQNPRHLVRRRGQEARLRCSPMKGHSHVYWYRQLPEEGLKFMVYLQKENIIDESGMPKERFSAEFPKEGPSILRIQQVVRGDSAAYFCASSPPGTSRETQYFGPGTRLLVL.

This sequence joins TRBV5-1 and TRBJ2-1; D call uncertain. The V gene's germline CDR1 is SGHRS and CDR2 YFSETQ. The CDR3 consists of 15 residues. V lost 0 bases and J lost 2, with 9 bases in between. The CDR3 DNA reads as TGCGCCAGCAGCTTGGGGCTCCCCACCTACAATGAGCAGTTCTTC. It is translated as CASSLGLPTYNEQFF.

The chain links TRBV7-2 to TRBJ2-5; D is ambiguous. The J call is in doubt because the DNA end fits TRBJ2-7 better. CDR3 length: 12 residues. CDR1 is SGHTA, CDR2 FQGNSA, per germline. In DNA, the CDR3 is TGTGCCAGCAGCTCCGTCTCCTACGAGCAGTACTTC. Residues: CASSSVSYEQYF.

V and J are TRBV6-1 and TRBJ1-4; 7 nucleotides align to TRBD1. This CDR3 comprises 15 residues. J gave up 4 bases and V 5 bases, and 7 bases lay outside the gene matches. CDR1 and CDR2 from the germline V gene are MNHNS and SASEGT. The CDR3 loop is CASSKGTADNEKLFF. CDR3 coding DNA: TGTGCCAGCAGTAAAGGGACAGCTGATAATGAAAAACTGTTTTTT.

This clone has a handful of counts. DNA for the CDR3: TGTGCCAGCAGCCACGCGACTAGCTACGAGCAGTACTTC. As protein: CASSHATSYEQYF. V is TRBV7-2 and J is TRBJ2-7, with D maybe TRBD2 (6 bases). Trimming cost V 5 bases and J 3 bases, with 11 bases left between them. The CDR3 is made up of 13 amino acids. Germline CDR1 and CDR2: SGHTA and FQGNSA.